The source of this TCR beta chain is a study of identical twins. Whole-study results and caveats: The conclusions drew on cross-sectional statistical analysis instead of tracking the same donors. Where out-of-frame alpha sequences were twin-shared, they showed excess low generation probability.

Using its own MiXCR run on the 5' RACE reads, TCRdb lists one record per CDR3 protein. Of around 1.7 million distinct CDR3 sequences in the sample, about 30% were seen once. With respect to this clonotype: Its target is not known.

The CDR3 runs to 17 residues. Germline assignment: CDR1 DFQATT and CDR2 SNEGSKA (reference sequence). Between the trimmed V and J ends, which lost 3 bases and 11 bases, there was a span of 31 bases. The sequencing sample was made of cord blood. The clonotype originates from a newborn girl in good health. The V and J genes are TRBV20-1 and TRBJ2-5; D is ambiguous. CDR3 DNA sequence: TGCAGTGCTAGGCAACCGCATACCCAACCGAGCTACAATGAGCAGTACTTC. Translation: CSARQPHTQPSYNEQYF.